The TCR beta chain described here comes from a study of blood T cell repertoires in COVID-19. For the study at large: Nucleic acid was either cDNA or gDNA, and it came from T cells, B-cell-depleted T cells, or PBMCs.

The CDR3 spans 12 residues. Germline V lookup: CDR1 MGHDK, CDR2 SYGVNS. Trimming stripped 8 bases from V and 4 bases from J, with 11 bases between. The method was immunoSEQ multiplex PCR; TCRdb's version includes in-frame clones alone and lacks a portion of them. The data contain 90,000 to 100,000 clones, around 80% of them singletons. Sequencing used peripheral blood. The TCR sequence derives from an elderly man with acute or convalescent COVID-19. V is TRBV25-1 and J is TRBJ1-2; a possible D gene is TRBD1 (6 bases). CDR3: CASRGAVYGYTF. The CDR3 nucleotides are TGTGCCAGCCGGGGGGCGGTCTATGGCTACACCTTC.